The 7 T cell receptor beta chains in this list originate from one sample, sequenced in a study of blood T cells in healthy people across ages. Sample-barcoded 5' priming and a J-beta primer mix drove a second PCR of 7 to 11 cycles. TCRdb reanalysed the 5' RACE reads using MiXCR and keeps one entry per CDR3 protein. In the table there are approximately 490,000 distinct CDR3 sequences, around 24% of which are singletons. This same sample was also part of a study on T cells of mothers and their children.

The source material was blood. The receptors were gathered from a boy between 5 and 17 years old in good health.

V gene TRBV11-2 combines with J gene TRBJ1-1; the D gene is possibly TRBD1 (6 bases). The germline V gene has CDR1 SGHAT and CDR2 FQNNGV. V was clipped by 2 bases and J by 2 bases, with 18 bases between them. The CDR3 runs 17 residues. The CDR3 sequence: CASSLTQELQGNTEAFF. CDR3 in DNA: TGTGCCAGCAGCTTAACCCAGGAGCTACAGGGCAACACTGAAGCTTTCTTT.

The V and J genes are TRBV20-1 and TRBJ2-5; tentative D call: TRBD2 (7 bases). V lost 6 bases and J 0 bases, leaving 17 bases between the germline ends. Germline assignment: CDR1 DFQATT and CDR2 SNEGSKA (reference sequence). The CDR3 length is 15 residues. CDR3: CSARPRGTYQETQYF. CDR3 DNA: TGCAGTGCCAGGCCGCGGGGGACATACCAAGAGACCCAGTACTTC.

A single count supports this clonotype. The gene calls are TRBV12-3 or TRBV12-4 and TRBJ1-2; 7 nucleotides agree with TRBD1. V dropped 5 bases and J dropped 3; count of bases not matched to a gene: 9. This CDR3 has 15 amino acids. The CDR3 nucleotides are TGTGCCAGCAGTACAAGACATACAGGGGACTATGGCTACACCTTC. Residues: CASSTRHTGDYGYTF.

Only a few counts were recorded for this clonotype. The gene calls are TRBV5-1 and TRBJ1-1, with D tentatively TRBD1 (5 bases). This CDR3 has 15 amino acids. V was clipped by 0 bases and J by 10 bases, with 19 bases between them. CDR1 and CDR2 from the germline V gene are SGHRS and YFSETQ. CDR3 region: CASSLEERGISGAFF. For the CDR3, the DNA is TGCGCCAGCAGCTTGGAAGAAAGGGGAATTTCTGGAGCTTTCTTT.

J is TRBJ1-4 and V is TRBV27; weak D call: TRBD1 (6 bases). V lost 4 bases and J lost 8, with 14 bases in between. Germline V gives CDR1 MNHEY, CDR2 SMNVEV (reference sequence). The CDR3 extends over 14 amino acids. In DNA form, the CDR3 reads TGTGCCAGCAGTTGGACAGTCCAGTCGGAAAAACTGTTTTTT. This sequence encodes CASSWTVQSEKLFF.

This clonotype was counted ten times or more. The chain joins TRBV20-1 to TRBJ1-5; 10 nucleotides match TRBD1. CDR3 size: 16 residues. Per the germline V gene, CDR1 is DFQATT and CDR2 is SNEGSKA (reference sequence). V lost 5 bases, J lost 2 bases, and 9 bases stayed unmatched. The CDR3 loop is CSAPPAGTGGNQPQHF. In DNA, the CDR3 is TGCAGTGCTCCCCCCGCCGGGACAGGGGGCAATCAGCCCCAGCATTTT.

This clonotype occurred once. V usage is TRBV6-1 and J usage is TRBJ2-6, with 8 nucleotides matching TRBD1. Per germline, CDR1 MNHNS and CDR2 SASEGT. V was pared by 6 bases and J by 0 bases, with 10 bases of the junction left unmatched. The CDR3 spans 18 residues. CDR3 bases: TGTGCCAGCAGCCGCGGTGGGACAGGAAACTCTGGGGCCAACGTCCTGACTTTC. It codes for CASSRGGTGNSGANVLTF.